The source of this T cell receptor beta chain is a study of T cells in Graves' hyperthyroidism and ophthalmopathy. Study in general: It was at initial diagnosis, before any treatment, that peripheral blood was collected. Findings of the study overall: In the blood, most expanded thyroid clonotypes above 0.001 appeared as well.

Trimming left V 3 bases short and J 7 bases short, with 13 bases between. This CDR3 is 14 amino acids long. TCR beta CDR3 regions were amplified from RNA transcripts. Carried out on the TCR CDR3, a first-round RT-PCR used the HTBI primer set. MiXCR was run by TCRdb on the multiplex PCR reads, yielding one entry per CDR3 protein. The sample has under 700,000 distinct CDR3 sequences; about a sixth are singletons. This clonotype appeared many times. Its antigen is as yet unknown. Newly diagnosed hyperthyroidism, duration under 2 months, in patients aged 18 to 65. On the basis of clinical symptoms, serum thyroxine and TRAb, thyroid ultrasound and orbital computed tomography, diagnoses were made.

The receptor was derived from a woman younger than 30 with Graves' hyperthyroidism. The sequenced sample was blood. The genes are TRBV12-3 or TRBV12-4 and TRBJ1-5, with a possible D match to TRBD1 (6 bases). The CDR3 region is CASSFWGAGQPQHF. The CDR3 region has the DNA TGTGCCAGCAGTTTTTGGGGGGCTGGGCAGCCCCAGCATTTT.